This T cell receptor beta chain derives from a study of blood T cells in healthy people across ages. The second PCR ran roughly 6 to 11 cycles with a sample-barcoded 5' primer and J-beta primers. Each cDNA molecule, via a template-switch adaptor with 12 random nucleotides, was tagged. Using its own MiXCR run on the 5' RACE reads, TCRdb lists one record per CDR3 protein. Altogether some 1.7 million distinct CDR3 sequences are present, about 28% being singletons, with the ten largest covering over 7%. Between the trimmed V and J ends, which lost 5 bases and 4 bases, there was a span of 14 bases. This CDR3 has 14 amino acids. Germline CDR1 reads MNHEY; CDR2 reads SMNVEV (reference sequence).

The TCR comes from a woman under 40 in good health. Source material: blood. The genes are TRBV27 and TRBJ1-1; tentative D call: TRBD1 (6 bases). Here the CDR3 DNA reads TGTGCCAGCAGTGTGGGGGGGCAGGGCACTGAAGCTTTCTTT. Amino acid sequence: CASSVGGQGTEAFF.